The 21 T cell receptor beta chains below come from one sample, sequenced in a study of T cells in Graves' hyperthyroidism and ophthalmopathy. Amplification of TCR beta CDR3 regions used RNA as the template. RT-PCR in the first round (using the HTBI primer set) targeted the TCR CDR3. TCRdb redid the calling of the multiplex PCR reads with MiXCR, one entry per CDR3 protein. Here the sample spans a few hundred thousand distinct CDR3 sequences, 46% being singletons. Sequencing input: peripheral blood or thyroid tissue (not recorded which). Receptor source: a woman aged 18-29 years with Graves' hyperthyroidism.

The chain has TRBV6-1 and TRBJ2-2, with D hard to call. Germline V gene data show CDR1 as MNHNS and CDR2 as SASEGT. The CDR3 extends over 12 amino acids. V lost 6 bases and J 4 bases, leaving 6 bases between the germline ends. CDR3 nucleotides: TGTGCCAGCAGACCCACCACCGGGGAGCTGTTTTTT. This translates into CASRPTTGELFF.

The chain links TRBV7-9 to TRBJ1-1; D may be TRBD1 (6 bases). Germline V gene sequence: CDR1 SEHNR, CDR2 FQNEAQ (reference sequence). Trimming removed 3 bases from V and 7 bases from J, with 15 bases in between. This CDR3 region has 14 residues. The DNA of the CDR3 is TGTGCCAGCAGCTTCAGGGGTAGGTTGAGTGAAGCTTTCTTT. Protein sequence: CASSFRGRLSEAFF.

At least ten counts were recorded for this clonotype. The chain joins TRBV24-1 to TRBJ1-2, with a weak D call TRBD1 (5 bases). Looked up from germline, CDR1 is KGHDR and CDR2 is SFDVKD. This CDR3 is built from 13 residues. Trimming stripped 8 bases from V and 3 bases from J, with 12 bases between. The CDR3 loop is CATNSGKDYGYTF. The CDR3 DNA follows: TGTGCCACCAATTCAGGGAAGGACTATGGCTACACCTTC.

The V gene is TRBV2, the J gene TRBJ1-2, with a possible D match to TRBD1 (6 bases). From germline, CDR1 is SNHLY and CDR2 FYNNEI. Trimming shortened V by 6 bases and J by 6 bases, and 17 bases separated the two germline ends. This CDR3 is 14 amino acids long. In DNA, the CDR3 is TGTGCCAGCAGCGTTCGGTACAGGGACCATGGCTACACCTTC. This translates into CASSVRYRDHGYTF.

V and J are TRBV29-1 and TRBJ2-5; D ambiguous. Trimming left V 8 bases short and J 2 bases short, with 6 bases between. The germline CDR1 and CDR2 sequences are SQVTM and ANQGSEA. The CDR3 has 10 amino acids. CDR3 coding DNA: TGCAGCTTCTCTCAAGAGACCCAGTACTTC. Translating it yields CSFSQETQYF.

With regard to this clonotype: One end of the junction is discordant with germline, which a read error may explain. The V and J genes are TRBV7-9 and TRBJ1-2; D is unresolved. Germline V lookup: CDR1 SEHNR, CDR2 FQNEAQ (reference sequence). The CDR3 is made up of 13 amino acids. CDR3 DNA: TGTGCCAGCAGGCTCATTAACCTGAGCGTCTACACCTTT. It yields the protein CASRLINLSVYTF. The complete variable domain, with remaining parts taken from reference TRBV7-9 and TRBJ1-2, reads DTGVSQNPRHKITKRGQNVTFRCDPISEHNRLYWYRQTLGQGPEFLTYFQNEAQLEKSRLLSDRFSAERPKGSFSTLEIQRTEQGDSAMYLCASRLINLSVYTFGSGTRLTVV.

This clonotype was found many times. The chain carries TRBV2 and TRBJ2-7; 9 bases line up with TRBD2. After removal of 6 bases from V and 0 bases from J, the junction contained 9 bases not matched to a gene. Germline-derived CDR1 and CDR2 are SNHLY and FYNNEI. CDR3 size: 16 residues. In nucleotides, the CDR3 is TGTGCCAGCAGACCCTCGACTAGCGGCCACTCCTACGAGCAGTACTTC. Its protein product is CASRPSTSGHSYEQYF.

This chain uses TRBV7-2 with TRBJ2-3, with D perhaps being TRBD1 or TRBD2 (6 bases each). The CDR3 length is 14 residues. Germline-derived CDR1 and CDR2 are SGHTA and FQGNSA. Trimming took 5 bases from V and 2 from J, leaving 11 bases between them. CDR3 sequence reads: CASSPRGDTDTQYF. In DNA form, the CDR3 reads TGTGCCAGCAGCCCAAGGGGGGACACAGATACGCAGTATTTT. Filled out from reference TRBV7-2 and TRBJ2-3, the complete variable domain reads GAGVSQSPSNKVTEKGKDVELRCDPISGHTALYWYRQSLGQGLEFLIYFQGNSAPDKSGLPSDRFSAERTGGSVSTLTIQRTQQEDSAVYLCASSPRGDTDTQYFGPGTRLTVL.

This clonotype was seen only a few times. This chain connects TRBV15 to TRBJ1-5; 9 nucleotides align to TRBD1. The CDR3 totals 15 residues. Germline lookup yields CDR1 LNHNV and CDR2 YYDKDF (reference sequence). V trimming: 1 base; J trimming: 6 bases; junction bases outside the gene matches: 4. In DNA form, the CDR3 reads TGTGCCACCAGCAGAGGGACAGGGGCCATTCAGCCCCAGCATTTT. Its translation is CATSRGTGAIQPQHF. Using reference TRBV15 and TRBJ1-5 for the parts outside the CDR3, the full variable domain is DAMVIQNPRYQVTQFGKPVTLSCSQTLNHNVMYWYQQKSSQAPKLLFHYYDKDFNNEADTPDNFQSRRPNTSFCFLDIRSPGLGDTAMYLCATSRGTGAIQPQHFGDGTRLSIL.

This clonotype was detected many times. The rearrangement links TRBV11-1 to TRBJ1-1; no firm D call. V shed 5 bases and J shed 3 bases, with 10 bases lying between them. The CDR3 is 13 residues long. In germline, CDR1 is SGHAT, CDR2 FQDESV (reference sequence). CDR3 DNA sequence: TGTGCCAGCAGCGCTAATCGTTACACTGAAGCTTTCTTT. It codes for CASSANRYTEAFF.

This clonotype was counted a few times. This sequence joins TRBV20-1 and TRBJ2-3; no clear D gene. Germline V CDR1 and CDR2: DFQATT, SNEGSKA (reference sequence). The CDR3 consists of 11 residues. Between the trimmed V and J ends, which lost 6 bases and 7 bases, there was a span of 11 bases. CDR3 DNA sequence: TGCAGTGCGTCCTCGGGCCATACGCAGTATTTT. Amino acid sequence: CSASSGHTQYF.

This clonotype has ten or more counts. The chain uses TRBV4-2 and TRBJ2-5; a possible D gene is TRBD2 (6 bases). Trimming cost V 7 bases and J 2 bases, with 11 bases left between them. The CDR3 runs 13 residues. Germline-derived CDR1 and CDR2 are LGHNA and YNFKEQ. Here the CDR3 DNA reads TGTGCCAGCAACGGGGGTACACAAGAGACCCAGTACTTC. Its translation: CASNGGTQETQYF.

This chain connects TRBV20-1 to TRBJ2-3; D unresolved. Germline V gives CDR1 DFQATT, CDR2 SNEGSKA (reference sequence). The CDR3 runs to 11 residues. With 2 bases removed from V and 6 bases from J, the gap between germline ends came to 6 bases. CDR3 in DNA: TGCAGTGCTAGACCCGCCGATACGCAGTATTTT. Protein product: CSARPADTQYF.

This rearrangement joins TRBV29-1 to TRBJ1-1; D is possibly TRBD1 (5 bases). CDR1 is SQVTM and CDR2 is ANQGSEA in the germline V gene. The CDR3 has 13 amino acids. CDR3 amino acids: CSEDGHLNTEAFF. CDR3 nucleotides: TGCAGTGAGGACGGACACTTGAACACTGAAGCTTTCTTT.

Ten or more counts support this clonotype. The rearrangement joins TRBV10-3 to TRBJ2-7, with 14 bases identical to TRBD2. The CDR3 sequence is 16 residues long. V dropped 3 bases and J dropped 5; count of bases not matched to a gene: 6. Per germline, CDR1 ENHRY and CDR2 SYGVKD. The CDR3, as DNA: TGTGCCATCAGTGACCCGGGACTAGCGGGAGCGGACGAGCAGTACTTC. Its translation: CAISDPGLAGADEQYF.

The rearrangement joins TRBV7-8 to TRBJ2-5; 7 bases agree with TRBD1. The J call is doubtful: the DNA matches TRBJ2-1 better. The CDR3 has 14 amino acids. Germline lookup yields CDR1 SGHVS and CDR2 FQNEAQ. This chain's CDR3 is CASSLLDRHNEQFF. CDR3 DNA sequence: TGTGCCAGCAGCTTATTGGACAGGCACAATGAGCAGTTCTTC.

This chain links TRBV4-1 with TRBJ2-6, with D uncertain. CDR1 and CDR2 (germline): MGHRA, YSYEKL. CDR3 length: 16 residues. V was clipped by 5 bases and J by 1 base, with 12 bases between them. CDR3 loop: CASSFERPSGANVLTF. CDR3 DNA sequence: TGCGCCAGCAGCTTTGAGAGGCCGTCTGGGGCCAACGTCCTGACTTTC.

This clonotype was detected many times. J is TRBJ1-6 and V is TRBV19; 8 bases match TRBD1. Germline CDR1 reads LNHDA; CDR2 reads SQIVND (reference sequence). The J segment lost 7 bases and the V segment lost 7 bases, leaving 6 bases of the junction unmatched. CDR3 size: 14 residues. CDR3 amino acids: CASTGQGANSPLHF. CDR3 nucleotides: TGTGCCAGTACCGGACAGGGTGCGAATTCACCCCTCCACTTT. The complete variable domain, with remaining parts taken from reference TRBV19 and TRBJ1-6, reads DGGITQSPKYLFRKEGQNVTLSCEQNLNHDAMYWYRQDPGQGLRLIYYSQIVNDFQKGDIAEGYSVSREKKESFPLTVTSAQKNPTAFYLCASTGQGANSPLHFGNGTRLTVT.

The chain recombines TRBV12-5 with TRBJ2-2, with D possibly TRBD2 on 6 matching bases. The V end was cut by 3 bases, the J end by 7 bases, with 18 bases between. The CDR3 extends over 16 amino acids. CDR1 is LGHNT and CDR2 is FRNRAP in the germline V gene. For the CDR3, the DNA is TGTGCTAGTGGTTTAGACATCGGTAGCGGATACGGGGAGCTGTTTTTT. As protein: CASGLDIGSGYGELFF.

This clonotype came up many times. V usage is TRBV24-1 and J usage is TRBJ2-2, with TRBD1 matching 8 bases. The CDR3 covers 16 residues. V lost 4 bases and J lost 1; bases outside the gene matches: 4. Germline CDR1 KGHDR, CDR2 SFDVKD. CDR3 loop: CATSETGTGNTGELFF. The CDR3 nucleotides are TGTGCCACCAGTGAAACCGGGACAGGGAACACCGGGGAGCTGTTTTTT.

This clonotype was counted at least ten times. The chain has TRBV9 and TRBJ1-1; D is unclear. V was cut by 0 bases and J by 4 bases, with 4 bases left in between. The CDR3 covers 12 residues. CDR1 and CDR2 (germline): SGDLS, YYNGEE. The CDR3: CASSVGGTEAFF. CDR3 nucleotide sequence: TGTGCCAGCAGCGTAGGCGGCACTGAAGCTTTCTTT.